This paragraph reports one T cell receptor beta chain. It lacks a known antigen. Nothing much larger sits one base from this clone, and base qualities are not available. The record originates from a study of cytomegalovirus exposure and HLA in healthy donors (TCRdb year 2017). The study in broad terms: The roughly 670 repertoires of the first cohort and the roughly 120 validation repertoires were produced on the same platform, according to a later analysis. The study was designed to test whether signatures of past pathogen exposure could be identified by cataloging public T cell receptors. Besides the first cohort of 666 subjects, a separate validation cohort made up of roughly 130 different subjects was used. High-throughput TCR immunosequencing, statistical association of individual TCRs with disease status, and machine learning were combined to predict cytomegalovirus infection status. What the research found in general, with its limitations: All 110 or so repertoires were used to score co-occurrence in the validation cohort in a later analysis, because that analysis had no HLA typing for the cohort. Across donors, most TCR sequences were observed very rarely, whereas some public TCRs were present in many individuals. The classifier was reported to diagnose cytomegalovirus status with high specificity and sensitivity in both the original and validation cohorts. The authors suggested that the approach could potentially be extended to other disease states and immunological phenotypes. A later analysis found that TCRs clustered in the first cohort also tended to co-occur in the 120 validation repertoires, with approximately 93% of cluster scores above 0. In the study, 150 to 200 TCR beta chains were listed as associated with cytomegalovirus. In vitro tests confirmed that three of the cytomegalovirus-associated TCR beta chains recognize cytomegalovirus antigens.

Libraries were constructed by the immunoSEQ multiplex PCR assay. The authors' analysis ran thus. A statistical classification framework was developed to diagnose cytomegalovirus status using the catalog of TCR beta chain sequences. TCRdb obtained this table from immuneACCESS and retained in-frame rearrangements with V and J assigned. These tables miss some clones; where compared with another copy, unresolved V genes account for less than half of the shortfall, and the remainder is unexplained. The DNA was the basis for D and trimming; V, J and clone size are from that table. Recorded for this sample are around 60,000 clones; around 92% of them occurred a single time. The ten largest clonotypes hold over 1% of the sample. Donors formed part of the validation cohort, which comprised over a hundred subjects and was distinct from the first cohort of under 800 subjects. This TCR was recovered from a woman aged 18 to 35 in good health and CMV-seronegative. The specimen was PBMCs.

The CDR3 loop reads CASSQENEGDYEQYF. The DNA is as follows: TGCGCCAGCAGCCAAGAAAACGAAGGAGACTACGAGCAGTACTTC. The V and J genes are TRBV4-1 and TRBJ2-7; no D gene is confidently identified. There are 15 amino acids in the CDR3, from cysteine to phenylalanine inclusive. Here the CDR3 DNA is all that survives: 45 bases in frame from base 1. CDR1 and CDR2 are read off the germline V gene as MGHRA and YSYEKL. V loses 0 bases of germline sequence and J loses 3 bases, and the interval between the two ends is 12 bases.